The following is a T cell receptor (beta chain) sequence with its context. The sample comes from a study of T cells in Graves' hyperthyroidism and ophthalmopathy. The CDR3 covers 13 residues. V was clipped by 5 bases and J by 8 bases, with 11 bases between them. CDR1 and CDR2 from the germline V gene are SGHKS and YYEKEE (reference sequence). Using RNA transcripts as the source, TCR beta CDR3 regions were amplified. A set of HTBI primers served as the primers for a first-round RT-PCR of the TCR CDR3. Each CDR3 protein gets one entry after TCRdb re-called the multiplex PCR reads with MiXCR. The table lists approximately 200,000 distinct CDR3 sequences, about 18% of them singletons.

Sequenced input: blood. V gene TRBV5-5 combines with J gene TRBJ1-6; unclear D gene. This sequence originates from a middle-aged man with Graves' hyperthyroidism. CDR3 in DNA: TGTGCCAGCAGACTCCGGATGGATTCACCCCTCCACTTT. Translated, it gives CASRLRMDSPLHF.